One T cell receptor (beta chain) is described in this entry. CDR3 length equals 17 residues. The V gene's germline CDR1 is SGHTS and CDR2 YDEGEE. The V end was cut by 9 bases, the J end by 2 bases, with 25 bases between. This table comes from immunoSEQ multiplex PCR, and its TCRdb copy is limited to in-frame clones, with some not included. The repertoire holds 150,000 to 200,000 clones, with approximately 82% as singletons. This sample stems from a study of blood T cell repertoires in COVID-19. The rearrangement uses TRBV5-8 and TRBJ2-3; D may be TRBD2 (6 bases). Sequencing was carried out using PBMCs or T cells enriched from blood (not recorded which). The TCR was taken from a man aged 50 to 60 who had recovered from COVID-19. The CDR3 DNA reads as TGTGCCACCAAGACTGGGCGGGGTGGACCACTCACAGATACGCAGTATTTT. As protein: CATKTGRGGPLTDTQYF. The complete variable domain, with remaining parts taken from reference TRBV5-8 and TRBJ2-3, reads EAGVTQSPTHLIKTRGQQATLRCSPISGHTSVYWYQQALGLGLQFLLWYDEGEERNRGNFPPRFSGRQFPNYSSELNVNALELEDSALYLCATKTGRGGPLTDTQYFGPGTRLTVL.